Presented here are 20 T cell receptor beta chains from one specimen sequenced in a study of blood T cell repertoires in COVID-19. The data were produced by immunoSEQ multiplex PCR, yet TCRdb's version contains in-frame clones alone and is incomplete. The table has tens of thousands of clones, approximately 88% seen once; the top ten hold roughly 13%. The specimen sequenced was peripheral blood. These receptors all stem from a human donor with active COVID-19. The donor label of this sample is uncertain.

This chain links TRBV19 with TRBJ1-1, with 9 bases identical to TRBD1. The CDR3 runs to 16 residues. The V segment lost 6 bases and the J segment 6 bases; nucleotides outside the gene matches: 14. Germline values: CDR1 LNHDA, CDR2 SQIVND (reference sequence). The CDR3 sequence is CASSRTGASTYAEAFF. For the CDR3, the DNA is TGTGCCAGTAGCCGGACAGGGGCGTCCACATACGCTGAAGCTTTCTTT.

The chain has TRBV18 and TRBJ1-6, with D perhaps TRBD1 (6 bases). Germline-derived CDR1 and CDR2 are KGHSH and LQKENI. Trimming took off 3 bases at V and 7 bases at J, with 13 bases between the two ends. This CDR3 comprises 15 residues. The CDR3 DNA sequence: TGTGCCAGCTCACCTACGACAGGTTTGAATTCACCCCTCCACTTT. It specifies CASSPTTGLNSPLHF.

This sequence joins TRBV15 and TRBJ2-7; 7 nucleotides line up with TRBD1. The germline gives CDR1 LNHNV, CDR2 YYDKDF (reference sequence). The V gene end was trimmed by 0 bases and the J gene end by 4 bases; junction bases not matched to a gene: 6. The CDR3 extends over 15 amino acids. The CDR3 loop reads CATSRDRQGEYEQYF. The CDR3 bases are TGTGCCACCAGCAGAGATCGGCAGGGGGAATACGAGCAGTACTTC. Full variable domain (remainder filled in from reference TRBV15 and TRBJ2-7): DAMVIQNPRYQVTQFGKPVTLSCSQTLNHNVMYWYQQKSSQAPKLLFHYYDKDFNNEADTPDNFQSRRPNTSFCFLDIRSPGLGDTAMYLCATSRDRQGEYEQYFGPGTRLTVT.

The chain recombines TRBV11-2 with TRBJ1-6; D not certain. Between the trimmed V and J ends, which lost 0 bases and 9 bases, there was a span of 6 bases. This CDR3 has 13 residues. The germline V gene has CDR1 SGHAT and CDR2 FQNNGV. The CDR3 DNA is TGTGCCAGCAGCTTAGAGCCCGGTTCACCCCTCCACTTT. It codes for CASSLEPGSPLHF.

The V and J genes are TRBV7-2 and TRBJ1-5; 10 bases match TRBD1. J lost 6 bases, V lost 1 base, and 6 bases had no gene match. The CDR3 consists of 16 residues. Germline V gene lookup returns CDR1 SGHTA and CDR2 FQGNSA. CDR3 amino acids: CASSLERTGGGQPQHF. The CDR3 region has the DNA TGTGCCAGCAGCTTAGAAAGGACAGGGGGAGGTCAGCCCCAGCATTTT.

The chain links TRBV2 to TRBJ2-7, with 7 bases identical to TRBD1. The V and J ends lost 6 bases and 6 bases, in that order; junction bases with no gene match: 11. CDR3 size: 14 residues. Looked up from germline, CDR1 is SNHLY and CDR2 is FYNNEI. The chain's CDR3 is CASSQRQGKREQYF. In DNA form, the CDR3 reads TGTGCCAGCAGCCAACGACAGGGCAAGCGCGAGCAGTACTTC.

This clone has just one count. The chain is built from TRBV5-1 and TRBJ1-5; D uncertain. The CDR3 is made up of 14 amino acids. Germline V gene data show CDR1 as SGHRS and CDR2 as YFSETQ. Trimming stripped 2 bases from V and 4 bases from J, with 10 bases between. CDR3 protein: CASSFDSPNQPQHF. CDR3 DNA sequence: TGCGCCAGCAGCTTTGATAGCCCTAATCAGCCCCAGCATTTT.

The rearrangement joins TRBV11-2 to TRBJ2-1; 8 bases align to TRBD1. Germline V gene sequence: CDR1 SGHAT, CDR2 FQNNGV. CDR3 size: 16 residues. V shed 7 bases and J 3 bases; nucleotides not matched to a gene: 11. This CDR3 reads CASTDPGQANYNEQFF. The DNA for the CDR3 is TGTGCCAGCACCGACCCGGGACAGGCGAACTACAATGAGCAGTTCTTC.

This chain joins TRBV28 and TRBJ1-5, with a tentative D call TRBD1 (6 bases). Germline-derived CDR1 and CDR2 are MDHEN and SYDVKM. The V and J ends lost 3 bases and 2 bases respectively, with 23 bases between them. This CDR3 has 19 residues. For the CDR3, the DNA is TGTGCCAGCAGTTTGACTAATAATAGACAGGCAAAGCGCAATCAGCCCCAGCATTTT. This translates into CASSLTNNRQAKRNQPQHF.

V gene TRBV5-1 combines with J gene TRBJ2-7; D gene unclear. CDR1 is SGHRS and CDR2 is YFSETQ in the germline V gene. This CDR3 is 15 amino acids long. Trimming left V 0 bases short and J 7 bases short, with 17 bases between. CDR3: CASSLGQAGLFEQYF. The CDR3 region has the DNA TGCGCCAGCAGCTTGGGGCAGGCAGGTCTATTTGAGCAGTACTTC.

This chain links TRBV5-6 with TRBJ1-2; perhaps TRBD1 as D (6 bases). The V end lost 2 bases, the J end lost 8 bases, and 13 bases lay between the germline ends. Germline CDR1 SGHDT, CDR2 YYEEEE. The length of the CDR3 is 13 residues. CDR3 amino acids: CASSFRGLGGYTF. CDR3 bases: TGTGCCAGCAGCTTCAGGGGTCTGGGCGGCTACACCTTC.

This clone appeared once. Here the CDR3 DNA reads TGTGCCAGCAGCCAAGTGTTCGGGGGGGCGAAGAACACCGGGGAGCTGTTTTTT. Translation: CASSQVFGGAKNTGELFF. This sequence joins TRBV4-2 and TRBJ2-2; 8 bases are a match to TRBD2. V lost 1 base and J lost 1; bases outside the gene matches: 8. Germline values: CDR1 LGHNA, CDR2 YNFKEQ. CDR3 length: 18 residues.

This chain links TRBV2 with TRBJ2-1; 9 bases line up with TRBD1. V shed 6 bases and J 4 bases; nucleotides not matched to a gene: 7. CDR3 length equals 15 residues. Germline assignment: CDR1 SNHLY and CDR2 FYNNEI. The CDR3 sequence: CASRGGDREYNEQFF. The CDR3 DNA follows: TGTGCCAGCAGGGGGGGGGACAGGGAATACAATGAGCAGTTCTTC.

In this sample, this clone turned up once. The chain carries TRBV3-1 (or the pseudogene TRBV3-2) and TRBJ2-7, with TRBD2 matching 9 bases. Looked up from germline, CDR1 is LGHDT and CDR2 is YNNKEL (reference sequence). The CDR3 is 17 amino acids. Unmatched junction bases numbered 11, after V lost 3 bases and J lost 2 bases. CDR3 protein: CASSHSTSGRNTYEQYF. Here the CDR3 DNA reads TGTGCCAGCAGCCACTCTACCAGCGGGAGGAATACCTACGAGCAGTACTTC.

The chain is built from TRBV5-8 and TRBJ1-5; possibly TRBD1 for D (5 bases). Germline CDR1 SGHTS, CDR2 YDEGEE. Trimming took off 4 bases at V and 4 bases at J, with 18 bases between the two ends. The CDR3 is 16 residues long. The CDR3 here is CASSQSYGTENQPQHF. In nucleotides, the CDR3 is TGTGCCAGCAGCCAGAGTTACGGGACTGAGAATCAGCCCCAGCATTTT.

J is TRBJ2-2 and V is TRBV11-3; D perhaps matches TRBD1 (6 bases). This CDR3 contains 14 residues. V was cut by 5 bases and J by 5 bases, with 12 bases left in between. The germline CDR1 and CDR2 sequences are SGHNT and YENEEA. The CDR3 loop is CASSPGAGTGELFF. In DNA form, the CDR3 reads TGTGCCAGCAGCCCAGGGGCAGGGACCGGGGAGCTGTTTTTT.

The chain uses TRBV19 and TRBJ2-3; 10 nucleotides agree with TRBD1. CDR1 is LNHDA, CDR2 SQIVND, per germline (reference sequence). This CDR3 region has 18 residues. V was clipped by 4 bases and J by 4 bases; unmatched bases: 14. CDR3 sequence (DNA): TGTGCCAGTAGTAAGGGGAACCTGGGACAGGGGAGACCAGATACGCAGTATTTT. Encoded protein: CASSKGNLGQGRPDTQYF.

V and J are TRBV5-1 and TRBJ2-1; perhaps TRBD2 as D (6 bases). This CDR3 has 19 residues. CDR1 and CDR2 (germline): SGHRS, YFSETQ. V was shortened by 4 bases and J by 2 bases, with 25 bases between the two germline ends. CDR3 amino acids: CASSPIRGLMEGTYNEQFF. The CDR3 region has the DNA TGCGCCAGCAGCCCAATTAGGGGTCTAATGGAGGGTACCTACAATGAGCAGTTCTTC. The full variable domain, in which reference TRBV5-1 and TRBJ2-1 provide the parts outside the CDR3, is KAGVTQTPRYLIKTRGQQVTLSCSPISGHRSVSWYQQTPGQGLQFLFEYFSETQRNKGNFPGRFSGRQFSNSRSEMNVSTLELGDSALYLCASSPIRGLMEGTYNEQFFGPGTRLTVL.

In nucleotides, the CDR3 is TGCGCCAGCAGTGAGTGGAGGGAAACGGGCAATGAGCAGTTCTTC. This gives the protein CASSEWRETGNEQFF. V is TRBV10-1 and J is TRBJ2-1; the D gene is possibly TRBD2 (6 bases). The germline V gene has CDR1 WNHNN and CDR2 SYGVQD (reference sequence). The CDR3 has 15 amino acids. V lost 1 base and J lost 6, with 13 bases in between.

V is TRBV9 and J is TRBJ2-3, with TRBD2 matching 12 bases. Trimming cost V 8 bases and J 4 bases; bases outside gene matches: 14. Per germline, CDR1 SGDLS and CDR2 YYNGEE. The CDR3 extends over 17 amino acids. CDR3 sequence reads: CARLVTGASGRADTQYF. CDR3 DNA: TGTGCCAGATTGGTCACGGGGGCTAGCGGGAGGGCAGATACGCAGTATTTT. Full variable domain (rest looked up from reference TRBV9 and TRBJ2-3): DSGVTQTPKHLITATGQRVTLRCSPRSGDLSVYWYQQSLDQGLQFLIQYYNGEERAKGNILERFSAQQFPDLHSELNLSSLELGDSALYFCARLVTGASGRADTQYFGPGTRLTVL.